The 31 T cell receptor beta chains given below trace back to one sample, sequenced in a study of response to subunit inactivated influenza vaccine. MiXCR was run by TCRdb on the RT-PCR reads, yielding one entry per CDR3 protein. The table includes over 750,000 distinct CDR3 sequences, around 21% detected once. The sample was PBMCs from blood, taken about 5 days after vaccination. The receptors here all came from a man aged 50-59 years who received an inactivated influenza vaccine.

The chain carries TRBV6-1 and TRBJ1-2; D remains unclear. This CDR3 spans 15 amino acids. Deletions cut 6 bases from V and 6 bases from J, with 20 bases between. Germline V gene data show CDR1 as MNHNS and CDR2 as SASEGT. The CDR3 nucleotides are TGTGCCAGCAGCCTAACCCTCACGGGAGCAGATGGCTACACCTTC. Its protein product is CASSLTLTGADGYTF.

The chain's CDR3 is CASRVKNLNTEAFF. DNA of the CDR3: TGTGCCAGCAGAGTAAAAAACCTGAACACTGAAGCTTTCTTT. This sequence joins TRBV6-1 and TRBJ1-1; D is unclear. Germline CDR1 reads MNHNS; CDR2 reads SASEGT. The V end lost 6 bases, the J end lost 0 bases, and 11 bases lay between the germline ends. CDR3 length equals 14 residues.

The chain recombines TRBV10-3 with TRBJ1-2, with 7 bases lining up with TRBD1. V gave up 2 bases and J gave up 8 bases; unmatched junction bases: 5. The CDR3 sequence is 13 residues long. Germline CDR1 ENHRY, CDR2 SYGVKD. The chain's CDR3 is CAISEDREGGYTF. CDR3 bases: TGTGCCATCAGTGAGGACAGGGAGGGCGGCTACACCTTC.

This clonotype was picked up a small number of times. V is TRBV24-1 and J is TRBJ2-1; 9 bases are a match to TRBD2. J gave up 4 bases and V 4 bases, and 10 bases lay outside the gene matches. This CDR3 is built from 17 residues. CDR1 and CDR2 from the germline V gene are KGHDR and SFDVKD. The chain's CDR3 is CATSDPNLSGGYNEQFF. The CDR3 DNA follows: TGTGCCACCAGTGACCCCAACTTGAGCGGGGGGTACAATGAGCAGTTCTTC.

The CDR3 DNA is TGCAGCGTCCGGTTGGGTAGCACTGAAGCTTTCTTT. Protein: CSVRLGSTEAFF. V usage is TRBV29-1 and J usage is TRBJ1-1; D gene uncertain. The CDR3 covers 12 residues. Per the germline V gene, CDR1 is SQVTM and CDR2 is ANQGSEA. V lost 6 bases and J 4 bases, leaving 12 bases between the germline ends.

This clonotype was observed a few times. The chain is built from TRBV25-1 and TRBJ2-3; 8 nucleotides align to TRBD2. The CDR3 runs to 14 residues. Germline V gene sequence: CDR1 MGHDK, CDR2 SYGVNS. The V gene end was trimmed by 8 bases and the J gene end by 2 bases; junction bases not matched to a gene: 6. CDR3 protein: CASGTSGITDTQYF. In DNA, the CDR3 is TGTGCCAGCGGGACTAGTGGGATCACAGATACGCAGTATTTT.

This clonotype was observed a handful of times. The chain is built from TRBV20-1 and TRBJ2-1, with D possibly called TRBD1 or TRBD2 (6 bases each). Looked up from germline, CDR1 is DFQATT and CDR2 is SNEGSKA (reference sequence). Trimming shortened V by 2 bases and J by 7 bases, and 9 bases separated the two germline ends. This CDR3 comprises 12 residues. The CDR3 loop is CSARRGQNEQFF. Written as DNA, the CDR3 is TGCAGTGCTAGACGGGGGCAGAATGAGCAGTTCTTC.

The rearrangement joins TRBV5-1 to TRBJ2-7; weak D call: TRBD2 (5 bases). Deletions cut 6 bases from V and 7 bases from J, with 20 bases between. Germline CDR1 and CDR2: SGHRS and YFSETQ. This CDR3 comprises 14 residues. The CDR3 DNA sequence: TGCGCCAGCACGGGGTCTCGGGGATCGGGTGAGCAGTACTTC. Translating it yields CASTGSRGSGEQYF. The full variable domain, rest sourced from reference TRBV5-1 and TRBJ2-7, is KAGVTQTPRYLIKTRGQQVTLSCSPISGHRSVSWYQQTPGQGLQFLFEYFSETQRNKGNFPGRFSGRQFSNSRSEMNVSTLELGDSALYLCASTGSRGSGEQYFGPGTRLTVT.

This clonotype was seen many times. V gene TRBV7-2 combines with J gene TRBJ2-5, with D maybe TRBD1 (5 bases). V lost 1 base and J lost 3, with 6 bases in between. This CDR3 is 13 amino acids long. Germline V CDR1 and CDR2: SGHTA, FQGNSA. CDR3 residues: CASSLVREETQYF. The CDR3 DNA follows: TGTGCCAGCAGCTTAGTCAGGGAAGAGACCCAGTACTTC.

This clonotype has just a few counts. This sequence joins TRBV15 and TRBJ2-5; perhaps TRBD1 as D (5 bases). Trimming shortened V by 5 bases and J by 2 bases, and 12 bases separated the two germline ends. The germline gives CDR1 LNHNV, CDR2 YYDKDF (reference sequence). The CDR3 is made up of 14 amino acids. CDR3 in DNA: TGTGCCACCAGCCCTTTAGGGGATCAAGAGACCCAGTACTTC. Translated, it gives CATSPLGDQETQYF.

The gene calls are TRBV7-2 and TRBJ2-7; 10 bases match TRBD1. The CDR3 contains 14 residues. CDR1 is SGHTA, CDR2 FQGNSA, per germline. The ends lost 5 bases at V and 7 bases at J; junction bases unmatched: 8. DNA of the CDR3: TGTGCCAGCAGCGGACGGACAGGGGGGAGAGAGCAGTACTTC. Amino acid sequence: CASSGRTGGREQYF.

This clonotype was recorded a few times. The chain is built from TRBV5-1 and TRBJ2-7; 12 nucleotides agree with TRBD2. The CDR3 is 14 residues long. With V trimmed by 7 bases and J by 7 bases, 9 bases remained unmatched. Per the germline V gene, CDR1 is SGHRS and CDR2 is YFSETQ. CDR3 in amino acids: CASYSGTSGQEQYF. In DNA, the CDR3 is TGCGCCAGCTACTCCGGGACTAGCGGGCAAGAGCAGTACTTC.

This rearrangement joins TRBV5-1 to TRBJ2-1, with 9 bases that match TRBD1. The CDR3 is 13 residues long. Germline CDR1 is SGHRS and CDR2 is YFSETQ. With V trimmed by 7 bases and J by 5 bases, 4 bases remained unmatched. The CDR3 bases are TGCGCCAGCCGACAGGGGGTCAACAATGAGCAGTTCTTC. It specifies CASRQGVNNEQFF.

The chain employs TRBV20-1 and TRBJ1-1, with TRBD1 as a possible D gene (6 bases). The CDR3 is 16 residues long. V dropped 0 bases and J dropped 3 bases, with 17 bases sitting between them. CDR1 and CDR2 (germline): DFQATT, SNEGSKA (reference sequence). The CDR3 region is CSAREVAGTFHTEAFF. The CDR3 region has the DNA TGCAGTGCTAGAGAGGTTGCCGGGACATTCCACACTGAAGCTTTCTTT.

The chain uses TRBV7-9 and TRBJ1-6, with D uncertain. This CDR3 has 15 residues. The germline CDR1 and CDR2 sequences are SEHNR and FQNEAQ (reference sequence). V lost 5 bases to trimming and J lost 0 bases, with 8 bases between them. CDR3: CASSPSSSYNSPLHF. CDR3 nucleotide sequence: TGTGCCAGCAGCCCAAGTAGCTCCTATAATTCACCCCTCCACTTT.

The chain has TRBV12-3 or TRBV12-4 and TRBJ2-5; no definite D call. With 3 bases removed from V and 3 bases from J, the gap between germline ends came to 8 bases. The CDR3 consists of 13 residues. The CDR3 DNA sequence: TGTGCCAGCAGTTTCCTGGGGAAAGAGACCCAGTACTTC. This translates into CASSFLGKETQYF.

V gene TRBV29-1 combines with J gene TRBJ2-1, with D tentatively TRBD2 (6 bases). The V gene's germline CDR1 is SQVTM and CDR2 ANQGSEA. The CDR3 is 14 residues long. Trimming pared 1 base from V and 7 bases from J, leaving 14 bases between. This CDR3 reads CSVEGFGSLNEQFF. The CDR3 coding sequence is TGCAGCGTTGAAGGTTTCGGGAGTCTGAATGAGCAGTTCTTC.

The chain is built from TRBV6-2 or TRBV6-3 and TRBJ1-5, with TRBD1 matching over 10 bases. The V and J ends lost 6 bases and 9 bases, in that order; junction bases with no gene match: 14. CDR3 length: 16 amino acids. Germline CDR1 and CDR2: MNHEY and SVGEGT. As DNA, the CDR3 is TGTGCCAGCAGCCGAACGACAGGGGGCCACCGACGGCCCCAGCATTTT. Translating gives CASSRTTGGHRRPQHF.

This clonotype showed up many times. This rearrangement joins TRBV4-1 to TRBJ2-3; D not certain. The CDR3 loop spans 16 amino acids. Germline assignment: CDR1 MGHRA and CDR2 YSYEKL. V lost 1 base, J lost 6 bases, and 17 bases lay in between. As DNA, the CDR3 is TGCGCCAGCAGCCAAGGAAGAGCAGACCTCTGGGATACGCAGTATTTT. This sequence encodes CASSQGRADLWDTQYF.

The CDR3 spells CASSQSAAAYEQYF. CDR3 sequence (DNA): TGTGCCAGCAGCCAAAGTGCGGCAGCCTACGAGCAGTACTTC. This chain joins TRBV14 and TRBJ2-7; D is unclear. Per the germline V gene, CDR1 is SGHDN and CDR2 is FVKESK. Between the trimmed V and J ends, which lost 2 bases and 2 bases, there was a span of 10 bases. This CDR3 spans 14 amino acids.

The V call is TRBV27, the J call TRBJ2-3; no firm D call. Germline assignment: CDR1 MNHEY and CDR2 SMNVEV (reference sequence). Trimming removed 11 bases at V and 6 bases at J, with 9 bases between. The CDR3 consists of 10 residues. The CDR3 coding sequence is TGTGCCCCCGGCTTCGATACGCAGTATTTT. Protein sequence: CAPGFDTQYF.

This clonotype was seen more than once but under ten times. The J gene is TRBJ1-1, the V gene TRBV21-1; the table calls TRBD1, which could not be checked here. TRBV21-1 constitutes a pseudogene. The CDR3 covers 15 residues. CDR3 nucleotides: TGTGCCAGCAGCGCCCGGGTTTTAAAAAACACTGAAGCTTTCTTT. Protein sequence: CASSARVLKNTEAFF.

This clonotype was seen a few times. The CDR3 here is CASSLYAGDYEQYF. Here the CDR3 DNA reads TGTGCCAGCAGTTTGTATGCGGGGGACTACGAGCAGTACTTC. The rearrangement uses TRBV12-3 or TRBV12-4 and TRBJ2-7, with TRBD2 identical over 7 bases. The CDR3 spans 14 residues. V dropped 3 bases and J dropped 3; count of bases not matched to a gene: 5.

This clonotype was observed a handful of times. The chain couples TRBV5-5 to TRBJ1-2; D is possibly TRBD1 (5 bases). Germline V CDR1 and CDR2: SGHKS, YYEKEE (reference sequence). V was trimmed by 4 bases and J by 2 bases, leaving 12 bases between them. This CDR3 spans 14 amino acids. This CDR3 is CASSRDAGNYGYTF. For the CDR3, the DNA is TGTGCCAGCAGCCGGGACGCGGGGAACTATGGCTACACCTTC.

The chain uses TRBV6-2 or TRBV6-3 and TRBJ2-2; D remains ambiguous. This CDR3 region has 13 residues. Germline V gene sequence: CDR1 MNHEY, CDR2 SVGEGT. V lost 2 bases, J lost 6 bases, and 7 bases lay in between. In nucleotides, the CDR3 is TGTGCCAGCAGTTACGGCGCCCCCGGGGAGCTGTTTTTT. Amino acid sequence: CASSYGAPGELFF.

This clonotype came up a few times. The genes are TRBV5-6 and TRBJ2-1, with 10 nucleotides matching TRBD1. CDR1 is SGHDT and CDR2 is YYEEEE in the germline V gene. J was trimmed by 4 bases and V by 3 bases; bases with no gene match: 4. The CDR3 is 15 amino acids. The CDR3 DNA is TGTGCCAGCAGCTCATCGGGACAGGGGTACAATGAGCAGTTCTTC. It yields the protein CASSSSGQGYNEQFF.

This clonotype has at least ten counts. V is TRBV11-2 and J is TRBJ2-1; no definite D call. There are 13 residues in the CDR3. V lost 1 base and J lost 6, with 7 bases in between. CDR1 is SGHAT and CDR2 is FQNNGV in the germline V gene. The CDR3 DNA is TGTGCCAGCAGCTTAGTTCTTTTCAATGAGCAGTTCTTC. Translated, it gives CASSLVLFNEQFF.

The chain uses TRBV20-1 and TRBJ2-1, with D possibly being TRBD2 (5 bases). This CDR3 is built from 12 residues. V gave up 6 bases and J gave up 9 bases, with 15 bases separating them. Germline V gene data show CDR1 as DFQATT and CDR2 as SNEGSKA (reference sequence). CDR3 DNA sequence: TGCAGTGCGCCCGGACTGAGGAGTGAGCAGTTCTTC. This encodes CSAPGLRSEQFF.

This clonotype was picked up a small number of times. The chain links TRBV4-2 to TRBJ2-7; 8 positions agree with TRBD2. The CDR3 has 16 residues. V lost 1 base to trimming and J lost 5 bases; unmatched junction nucleotides: 10. Germline V gene sequence: CDR1 LGHNA, CDR2 YNFKEQ. This CDR3 reads CASSQGVSGAWDEQYF. The CDR3 DNA follows: TGTGCCAGCAGCCAAGGAGTTAGCGGGGCATGGGACGAGCAGTACTTC.

This clonotype was observed a handful of times. This sequence joins TRBV20-1 and TRBJ2-2; 11 nucleotides align to TRBD2. CDR1 and CDR2 (germline): DFQATT, SNEGSKA (reference sequence). Trimming took 3 bases from V and 4 from J; bases not matched to a gene: 7. The CDR3 contains 16 residues. For the CDR3, the DNA is TGCAGTGCTAGGGGGACTAGCGGAACAGTCACCGGGGAGCTGTTTTTT. As protein: CSARGTSGTVTGELFF.

This rearrangement joins TRBV30 to TRBJ2-1; 10 nucleotides align to TRBD2. Germline CDR1 reads GTSNPN; CDR2 reads SVGIG (reference sequence). The CDR3 spans 13 residues. V trimming: 6 bases; J trimming: 9 bases; junction bases outside the gene matches: 8. The CDR3 spells CACAGLAFSEQFF. The CDR3 DNA reads as TGTGCCTGTGCGGGACTAGCGTTTAGTGAGCAGTTCTTC.